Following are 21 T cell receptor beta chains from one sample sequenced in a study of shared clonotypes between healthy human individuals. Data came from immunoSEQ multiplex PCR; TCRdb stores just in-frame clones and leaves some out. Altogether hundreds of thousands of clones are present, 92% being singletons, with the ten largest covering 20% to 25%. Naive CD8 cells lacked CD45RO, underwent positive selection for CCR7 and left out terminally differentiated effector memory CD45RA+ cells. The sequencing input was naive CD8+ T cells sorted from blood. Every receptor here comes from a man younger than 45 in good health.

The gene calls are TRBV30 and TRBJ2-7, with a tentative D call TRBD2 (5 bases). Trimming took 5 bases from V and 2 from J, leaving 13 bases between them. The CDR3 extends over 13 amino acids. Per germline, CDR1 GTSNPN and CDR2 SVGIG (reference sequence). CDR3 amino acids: CAWEGETTYEQYF. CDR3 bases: TGTGCCTGGGAGGGAGAGACTACCTACGAGCAGTACTTC.

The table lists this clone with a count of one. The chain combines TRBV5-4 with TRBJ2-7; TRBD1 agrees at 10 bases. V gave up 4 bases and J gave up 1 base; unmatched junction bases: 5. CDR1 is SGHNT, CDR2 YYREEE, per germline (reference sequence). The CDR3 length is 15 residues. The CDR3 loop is CASSKPGQGSYEQYF. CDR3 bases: TGTGCCAGCAGCAAACCGGGACAGGGGTCCTACGAGCAGTACTTC.

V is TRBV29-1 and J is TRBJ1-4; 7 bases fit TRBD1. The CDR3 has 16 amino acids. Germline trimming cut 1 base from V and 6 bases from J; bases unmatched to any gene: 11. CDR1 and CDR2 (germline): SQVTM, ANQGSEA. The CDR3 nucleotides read TGCAGCGTTGAAGCTCTTAGGACAGGCGGGGATGAAAAACTGTTTTTT. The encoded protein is CSVEALRTGGDEKLFF.

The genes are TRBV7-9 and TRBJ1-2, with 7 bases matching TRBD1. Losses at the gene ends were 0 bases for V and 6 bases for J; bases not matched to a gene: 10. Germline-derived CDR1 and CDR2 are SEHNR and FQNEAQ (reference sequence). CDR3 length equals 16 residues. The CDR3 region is CASSLARAGGIDGYTF. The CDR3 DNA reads TGTGCCAGCAGCTTAGCGCGGGCAGGGGGAATAGATGGCTACACCTTC.

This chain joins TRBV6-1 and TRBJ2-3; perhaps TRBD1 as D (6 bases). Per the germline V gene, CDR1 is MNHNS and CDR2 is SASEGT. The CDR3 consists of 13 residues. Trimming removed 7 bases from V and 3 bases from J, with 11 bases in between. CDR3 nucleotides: TGTGCCAGCACCCCGACAGGAACAGATACGCAGTATTTT. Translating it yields CASTPTGTDTQYF.

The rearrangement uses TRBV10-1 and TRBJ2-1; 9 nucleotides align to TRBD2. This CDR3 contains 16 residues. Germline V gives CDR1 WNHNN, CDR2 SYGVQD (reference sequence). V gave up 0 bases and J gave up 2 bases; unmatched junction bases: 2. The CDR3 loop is CASSESGGRAYNEQFF. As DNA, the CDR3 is TGCGCCAGCAGTGAGTCGGGCGGGAGGGCCTACAATGAGCAGTTCTTC.

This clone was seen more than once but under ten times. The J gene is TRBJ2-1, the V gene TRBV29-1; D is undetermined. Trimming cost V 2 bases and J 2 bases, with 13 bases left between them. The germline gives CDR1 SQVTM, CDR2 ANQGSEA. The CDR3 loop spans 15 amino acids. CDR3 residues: CSVELTPSPYNEQFF. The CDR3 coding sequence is TGCAGCGTTGAACTGACTCCTTCGCCCTACAATGAGCAGTTCTTC.

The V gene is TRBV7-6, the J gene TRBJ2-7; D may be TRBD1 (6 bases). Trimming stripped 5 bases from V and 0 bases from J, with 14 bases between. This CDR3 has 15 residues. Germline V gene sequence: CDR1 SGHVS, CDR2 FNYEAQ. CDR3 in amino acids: CASSATDRSSYEQYF. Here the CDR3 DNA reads TGTGCCAGCAGCGCGACCGACAGGTCCTCCTACGAGCAGTACTTC. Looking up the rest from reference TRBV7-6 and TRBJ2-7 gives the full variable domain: GAGVSQSPRYKVTKRGQDVALRCDPISGHVSLYWYRQALGQGPEFLTYFNYEAQQDKSGLPNDRFSAERPEGSISTLTIQRTEQRDSAMYRCASSATDRSSYEQYFGPGTRLTVT.

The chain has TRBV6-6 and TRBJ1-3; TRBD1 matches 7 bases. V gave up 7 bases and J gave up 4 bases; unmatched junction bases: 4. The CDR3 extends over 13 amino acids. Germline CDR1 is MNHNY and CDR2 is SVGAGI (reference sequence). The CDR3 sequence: CASTRTGGNTIYF. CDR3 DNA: TGTGCCAGCACCCGGACAGGCGGAAACACCATATATTTT.

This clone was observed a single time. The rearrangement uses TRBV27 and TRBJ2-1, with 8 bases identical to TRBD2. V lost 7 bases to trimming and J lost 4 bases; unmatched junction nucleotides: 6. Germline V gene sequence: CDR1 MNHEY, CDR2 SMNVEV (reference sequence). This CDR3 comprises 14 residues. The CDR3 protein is CASTPGGDYNEQFF. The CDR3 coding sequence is TGTGCCAGCACCCCCGGGGGGGATTACAATGAGCAGTTCTTC.

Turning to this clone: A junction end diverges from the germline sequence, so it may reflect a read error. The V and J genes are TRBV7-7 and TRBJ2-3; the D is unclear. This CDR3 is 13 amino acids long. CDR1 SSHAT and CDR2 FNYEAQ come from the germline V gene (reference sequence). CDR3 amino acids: CASSLEITDAQYF. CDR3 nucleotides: TGTGCTAGCAGCCTGGAAATCACAGATGCGCAGTATTTT.

This CDR3 reads CASSLAGNSGNTIYF. In DNA form, the CDR3 reads TGTGCCAGCAGTCTCGCAGGGAACTCTGGAAACACCATATATTTT. V usage is TRBV7-9 and J usage is TRBJ1-3; D may be TRBD1 (5 bases). The CDR3 covers 15 residues. The V end was cut by 6 bases, the J end by 0 bases, with 12 bases between. Germline V gene sequence: CDR1 SEHNR, CDR2 FQNEAQ (reference sequence).

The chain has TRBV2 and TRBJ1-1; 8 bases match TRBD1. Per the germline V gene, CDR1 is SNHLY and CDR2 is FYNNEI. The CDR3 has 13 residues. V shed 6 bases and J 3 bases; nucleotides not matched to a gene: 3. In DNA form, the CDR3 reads TGTGCCAGCAGAAGGACAGGGTACACTGAAGCTTTCTTT. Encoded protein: CASRRTGYTEAFF.

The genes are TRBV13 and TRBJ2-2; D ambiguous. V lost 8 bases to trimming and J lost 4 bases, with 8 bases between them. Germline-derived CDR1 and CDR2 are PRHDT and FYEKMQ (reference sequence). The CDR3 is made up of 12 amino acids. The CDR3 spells CASGSSTGELFF. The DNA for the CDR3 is TGTGCCAGCGGGTCGAGCACCGGGGAGCTGTTTTTT.

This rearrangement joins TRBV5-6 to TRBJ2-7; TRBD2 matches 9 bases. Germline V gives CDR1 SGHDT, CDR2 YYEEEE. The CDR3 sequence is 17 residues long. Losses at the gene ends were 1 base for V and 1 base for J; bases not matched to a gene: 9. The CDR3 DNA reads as TGTGCCAGCAGCTTGAATAACGGAGCGGGGGGATCCTACGAGCAGTACTTC. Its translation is CASSLNNGAGGSYEQYF.

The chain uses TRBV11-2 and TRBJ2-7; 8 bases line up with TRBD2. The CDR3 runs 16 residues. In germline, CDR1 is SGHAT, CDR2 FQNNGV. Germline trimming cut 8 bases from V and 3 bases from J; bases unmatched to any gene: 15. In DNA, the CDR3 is TGTGCCAGCCGGCCAACTGCAGCGGGAGTCTTCTACGAGCAGTACTTC. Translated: CASRPTAAGVFYEQYF.

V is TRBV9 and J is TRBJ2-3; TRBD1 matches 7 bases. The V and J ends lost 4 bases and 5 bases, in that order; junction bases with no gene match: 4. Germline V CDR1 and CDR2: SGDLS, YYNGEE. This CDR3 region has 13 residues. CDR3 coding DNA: TGTGCCAGCAGCCCCTACAGGGGAGATACGCAGTATTTT. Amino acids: CASSPYRGDTQYF. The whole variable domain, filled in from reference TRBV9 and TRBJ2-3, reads DSGVTQTPKHLITATGQRVTLRCSPRSGDLSVYWYQQSLDQGLQFLIQYYNGEERAKGNILERFSAQQFPDLHSELNLSSLELGDSALYFCASSPYRGDTQYFGPGTRLTVL.

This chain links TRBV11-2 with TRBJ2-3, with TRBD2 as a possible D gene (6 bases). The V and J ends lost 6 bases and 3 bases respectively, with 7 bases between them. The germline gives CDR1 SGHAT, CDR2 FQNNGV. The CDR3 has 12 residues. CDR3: CASRGLTDTQYF. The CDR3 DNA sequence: TGTGCCAGCAGGGGACTGACAGATACGCAGTATTTT.

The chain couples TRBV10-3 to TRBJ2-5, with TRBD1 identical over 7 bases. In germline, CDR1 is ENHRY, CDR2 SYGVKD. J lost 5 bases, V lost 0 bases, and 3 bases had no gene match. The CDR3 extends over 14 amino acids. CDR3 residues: CAISESDRYETQYF. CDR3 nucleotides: TGTGCCATCAGTGAGTCGGACAGGTACGAGACCCAGTACTTC.

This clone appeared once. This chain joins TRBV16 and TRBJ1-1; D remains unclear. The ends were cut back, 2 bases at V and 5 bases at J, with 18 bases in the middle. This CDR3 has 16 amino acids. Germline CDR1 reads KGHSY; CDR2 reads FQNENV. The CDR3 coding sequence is TGTGCCAGCAGCCAAACCGGAGGCAGAGGGCGTACTGAAGCTTTCTTT. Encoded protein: CASSQTGGRGRTEAFF.

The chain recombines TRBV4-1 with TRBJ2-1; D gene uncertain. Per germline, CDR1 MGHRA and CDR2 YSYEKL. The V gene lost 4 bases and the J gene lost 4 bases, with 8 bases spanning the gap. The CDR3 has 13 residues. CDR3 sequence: CASSPNPYNEQFF. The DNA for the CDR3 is TGCGCCAGCAGCCCTAACCCTTACAATGAGCAGTTCTTC.